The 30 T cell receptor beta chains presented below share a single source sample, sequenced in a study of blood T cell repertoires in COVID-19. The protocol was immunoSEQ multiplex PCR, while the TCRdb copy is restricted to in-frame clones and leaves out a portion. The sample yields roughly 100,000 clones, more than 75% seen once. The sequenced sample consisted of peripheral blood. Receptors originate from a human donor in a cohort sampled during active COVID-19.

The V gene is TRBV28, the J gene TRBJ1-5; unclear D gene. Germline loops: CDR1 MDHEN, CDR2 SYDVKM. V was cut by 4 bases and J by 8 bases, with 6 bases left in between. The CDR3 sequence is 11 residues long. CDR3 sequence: CASSSLEPQHF. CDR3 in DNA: TGTGCCAGCAGTTCCTTAGAGCCCCAGCATTTT.

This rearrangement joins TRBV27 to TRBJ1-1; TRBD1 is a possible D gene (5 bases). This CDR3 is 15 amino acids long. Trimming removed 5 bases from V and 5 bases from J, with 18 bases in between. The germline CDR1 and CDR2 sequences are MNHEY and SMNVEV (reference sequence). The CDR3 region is CASSVNSGFGTEAFF. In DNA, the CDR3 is TGTGCCAGCAGTGTCAACTCAGGGTTTGGTACTGAAGCTTTCTTT.

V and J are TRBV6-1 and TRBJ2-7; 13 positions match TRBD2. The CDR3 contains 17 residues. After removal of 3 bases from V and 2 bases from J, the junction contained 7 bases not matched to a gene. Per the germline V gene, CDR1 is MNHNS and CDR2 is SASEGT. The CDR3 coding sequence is TGTGCCAGCAGTGATTTTGGGACTAGCGGGGCTACCTACGAGCAGTACTTC. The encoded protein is CASSDFGTSGATYEQYF.

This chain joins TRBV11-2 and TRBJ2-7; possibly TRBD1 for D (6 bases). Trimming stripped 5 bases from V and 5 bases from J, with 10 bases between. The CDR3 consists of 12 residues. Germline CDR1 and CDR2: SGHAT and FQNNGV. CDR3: CASSRTGNEQYF. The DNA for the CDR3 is TGTGCCAGCAGCCGAACAGGGAACGAGCAGTACTTC.

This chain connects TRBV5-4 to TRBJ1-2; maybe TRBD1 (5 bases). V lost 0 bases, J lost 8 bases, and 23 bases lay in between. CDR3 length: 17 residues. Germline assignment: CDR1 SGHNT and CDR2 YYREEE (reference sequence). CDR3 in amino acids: CASSLGLRVAEPGGYTF. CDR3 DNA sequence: TGTGCCAGCAGCTTGGGCCTCAGGGTAGCGGAGCCCGGCGGCTACACCTTC.

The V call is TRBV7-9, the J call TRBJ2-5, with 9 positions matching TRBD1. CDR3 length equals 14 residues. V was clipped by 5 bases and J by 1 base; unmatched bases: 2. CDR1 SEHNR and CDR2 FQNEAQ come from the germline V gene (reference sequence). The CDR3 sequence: CASSQGQGQETQYF. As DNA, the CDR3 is TGTGCCAGCAGCCAGGGACAGGGCCAAGAGACCCAGTACTTC.

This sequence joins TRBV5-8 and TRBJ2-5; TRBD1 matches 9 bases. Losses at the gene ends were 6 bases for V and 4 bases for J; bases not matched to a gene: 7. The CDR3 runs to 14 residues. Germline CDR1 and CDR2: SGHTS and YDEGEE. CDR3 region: CASNPTGGAETQYF. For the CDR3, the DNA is TGTGCCAGCAACCCAACAGGGGGCGCAGAGACCCAGTACTTC.

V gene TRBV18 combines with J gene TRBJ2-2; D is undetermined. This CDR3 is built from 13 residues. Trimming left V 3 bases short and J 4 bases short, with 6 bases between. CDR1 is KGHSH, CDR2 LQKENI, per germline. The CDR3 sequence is CASSPQVTGELFF. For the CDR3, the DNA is TGTGCCAGCTCACCCCAGGTCACCGGGGAGCTGTTTTTT.

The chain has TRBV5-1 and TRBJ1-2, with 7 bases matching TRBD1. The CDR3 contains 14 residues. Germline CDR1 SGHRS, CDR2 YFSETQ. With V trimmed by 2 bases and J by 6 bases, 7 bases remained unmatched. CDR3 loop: CASSFDGTVDGYTF. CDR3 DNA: TGCGCCAGCAGCTTCGACGGGACAGTCGATGGCTACACCTTC.

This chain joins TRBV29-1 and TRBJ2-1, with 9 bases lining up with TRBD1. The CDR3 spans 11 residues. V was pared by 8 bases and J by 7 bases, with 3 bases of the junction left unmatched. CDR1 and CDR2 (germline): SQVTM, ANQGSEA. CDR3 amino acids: CSYDRGNEQFF. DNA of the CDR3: TGCAGCTATGACAGGGGGAATGAGCAGTTCTTC.

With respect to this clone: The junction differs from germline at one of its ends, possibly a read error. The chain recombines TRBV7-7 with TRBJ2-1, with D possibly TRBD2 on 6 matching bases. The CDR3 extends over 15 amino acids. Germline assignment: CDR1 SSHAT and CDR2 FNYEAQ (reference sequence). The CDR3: CASSLDSGGYNEQFF. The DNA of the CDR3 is TGTGCTAGCAGCTTAGATAGCGGTGGCTACAATGAGCAGTTCTTC. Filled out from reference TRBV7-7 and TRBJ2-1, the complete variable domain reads GAGVSQSPRYKVTKRGQDVTLRCDPISSHATLYWYQQALGQGPEFLTYFNYEAQPDKSGLPSDRFSAERPEGSISTLTIQRTEQRDSAMYRCASSLDSGGYNEQFFGPGTRLTVL.

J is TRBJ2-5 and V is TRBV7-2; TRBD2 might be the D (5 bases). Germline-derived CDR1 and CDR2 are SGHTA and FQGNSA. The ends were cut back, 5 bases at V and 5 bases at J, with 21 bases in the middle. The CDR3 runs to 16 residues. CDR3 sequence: CASSPGVRAPRETQYF. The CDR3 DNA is TGTGCCAGCAGCCCCGGAGTGAGGGCCCCACGGGAGACCCAGTACTTC. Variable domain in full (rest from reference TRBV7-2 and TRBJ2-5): GAGVSQSPSNKVTEKGKDVELRCDPISGHTALYWYRQSLGQGLEFLIYFQGNSAPDKSGLPSDRFSAERTGGSVSTLTIQRTQQEDSAVYLCASSPGVRAPRETQYFGPGTRLLVL.

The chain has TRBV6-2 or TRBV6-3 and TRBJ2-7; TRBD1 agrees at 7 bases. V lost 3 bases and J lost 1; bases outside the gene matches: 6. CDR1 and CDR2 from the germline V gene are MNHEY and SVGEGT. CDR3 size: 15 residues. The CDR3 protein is CASSYGRQGSYEQYF. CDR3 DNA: TGTGCCAGCAGTTATGGGAGACAGGGTTCCTACGAGCAGTACTTC.

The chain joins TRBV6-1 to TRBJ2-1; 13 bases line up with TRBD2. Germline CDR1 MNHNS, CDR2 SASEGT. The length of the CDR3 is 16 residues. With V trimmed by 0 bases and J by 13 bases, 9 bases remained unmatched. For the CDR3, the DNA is TGTGCCAGCAGTGAAGCCGGGACTAGCGGGAAACCGATACAGTTCTTC. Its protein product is CASSEAGTSGKPIQFF.

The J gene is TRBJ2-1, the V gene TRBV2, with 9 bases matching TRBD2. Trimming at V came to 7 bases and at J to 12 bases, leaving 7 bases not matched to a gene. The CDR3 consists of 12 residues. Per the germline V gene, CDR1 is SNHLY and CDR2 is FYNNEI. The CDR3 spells CASIRTSVVQFF. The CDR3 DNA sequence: TGTGCCAGCATAAGGACTAGCGTAGTGCAGTTCTTC.

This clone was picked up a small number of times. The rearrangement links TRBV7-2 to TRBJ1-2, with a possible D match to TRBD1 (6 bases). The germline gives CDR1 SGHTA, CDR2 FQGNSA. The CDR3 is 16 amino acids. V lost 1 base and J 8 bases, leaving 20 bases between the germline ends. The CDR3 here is CASSLGPGHRSLGYTF. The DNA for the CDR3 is TGTGCCAGCAGCTTAGGGCCGGGACACCGATCCCTGGGCTACACCTTC.

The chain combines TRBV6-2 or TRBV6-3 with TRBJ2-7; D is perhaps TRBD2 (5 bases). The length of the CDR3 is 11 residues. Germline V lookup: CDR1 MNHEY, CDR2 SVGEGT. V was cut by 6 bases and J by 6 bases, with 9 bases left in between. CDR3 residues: CASSGEGEQYF. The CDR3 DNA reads TGTGCCAGCAGCGGAGAGGGCGAGCAGTACTTC.

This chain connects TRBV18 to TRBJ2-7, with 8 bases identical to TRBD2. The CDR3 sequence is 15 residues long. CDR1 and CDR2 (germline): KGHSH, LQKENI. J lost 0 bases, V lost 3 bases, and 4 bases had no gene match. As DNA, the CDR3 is TGTGCCAGCTCACCGGTCGGGACTAGCTCCTACGAGCAGTACTTC. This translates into CASSPVGTSSYEQYF. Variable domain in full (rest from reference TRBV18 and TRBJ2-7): NAGVMQNPRHLVRRRGQEARLRCSPMKGHSHVYWYRQLPEEGLKFMVYLQKENIIDESGMPKERFSAEFPKEGPSILRIQQVVRGDSAAYFCASSPVGTSSYEQYFGPGTRLTVT.

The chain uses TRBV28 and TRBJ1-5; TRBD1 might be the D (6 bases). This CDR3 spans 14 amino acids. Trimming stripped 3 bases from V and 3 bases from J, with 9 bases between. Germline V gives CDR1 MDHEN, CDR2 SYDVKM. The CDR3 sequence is CASSLTGVNQPQHF. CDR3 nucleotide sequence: TGTGCCAGCAGTTTGACAGGCGTCAATCAGCCCCAGCATTTT.

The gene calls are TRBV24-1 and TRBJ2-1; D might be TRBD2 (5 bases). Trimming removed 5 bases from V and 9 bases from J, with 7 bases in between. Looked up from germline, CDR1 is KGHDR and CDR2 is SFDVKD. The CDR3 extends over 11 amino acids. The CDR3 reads CATSGRGEQFF. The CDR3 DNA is TGTGCCACCAGTGGTCGGGGTGAGCAGTTCTTC.

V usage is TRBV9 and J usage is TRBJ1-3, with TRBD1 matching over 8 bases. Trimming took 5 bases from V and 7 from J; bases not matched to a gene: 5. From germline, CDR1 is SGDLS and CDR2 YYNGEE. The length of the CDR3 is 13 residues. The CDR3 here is CASSRDRGNTIYF. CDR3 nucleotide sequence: TGTGCCAGCAGTCGAGACAGGGGTAACACCATATATTTT. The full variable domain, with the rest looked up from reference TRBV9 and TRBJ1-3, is DSGVTQTPKHLITATGQRVTLRCSPRSGDLSVYWYQQSLDQGLQFLIQYYNGEERAKGNILERFSAQQFPDLHSELNLSSLELGDSALYFCASSRDRGNTIYFGEGSWLTVV.

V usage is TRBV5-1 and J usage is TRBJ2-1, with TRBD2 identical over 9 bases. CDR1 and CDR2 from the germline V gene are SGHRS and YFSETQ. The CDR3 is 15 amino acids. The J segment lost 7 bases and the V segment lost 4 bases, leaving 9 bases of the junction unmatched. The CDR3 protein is CASSLTSGITNEQFF. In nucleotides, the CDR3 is TGCGCCAGCAGCCTGACTAGCGGAATTACTAATGAGCAGTTCTTC.

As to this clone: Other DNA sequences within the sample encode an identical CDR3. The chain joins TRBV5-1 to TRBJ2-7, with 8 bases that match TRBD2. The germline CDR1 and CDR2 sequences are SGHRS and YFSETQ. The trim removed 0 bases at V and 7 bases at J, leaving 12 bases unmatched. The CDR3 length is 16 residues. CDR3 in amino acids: CASSLEFSGGAGEQYF. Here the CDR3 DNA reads TGCGCCAGCAGCTTGGAATTTTCGGGGGGGGCGGGAGAGCAGTACTTC.

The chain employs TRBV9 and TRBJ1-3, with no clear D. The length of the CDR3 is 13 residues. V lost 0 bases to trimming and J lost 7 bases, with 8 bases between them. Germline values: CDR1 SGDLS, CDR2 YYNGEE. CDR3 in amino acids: CASSVDGVNTIYF. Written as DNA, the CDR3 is TGTGCCAGCAGCGTAGACGGGGTCAACACCATATATTTT.

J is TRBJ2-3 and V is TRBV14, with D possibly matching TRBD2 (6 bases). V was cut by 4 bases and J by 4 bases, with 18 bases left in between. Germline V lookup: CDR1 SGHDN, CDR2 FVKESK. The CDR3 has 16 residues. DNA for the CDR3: TGTGCCAGCAGCCTATTTTTTGAACTAGCTTCAGATACGCAGTATTTT. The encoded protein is CASSLFFELASDTQYF.

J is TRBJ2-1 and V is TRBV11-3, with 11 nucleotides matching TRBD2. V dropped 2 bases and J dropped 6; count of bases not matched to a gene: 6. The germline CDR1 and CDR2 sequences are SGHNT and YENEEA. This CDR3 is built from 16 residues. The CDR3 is CASSLLGTSGTNEQFF. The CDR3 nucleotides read TGTGCCAGCAGCTTATTGGGGACTAGCGGAACCAATGAGCAGTTCTTC.

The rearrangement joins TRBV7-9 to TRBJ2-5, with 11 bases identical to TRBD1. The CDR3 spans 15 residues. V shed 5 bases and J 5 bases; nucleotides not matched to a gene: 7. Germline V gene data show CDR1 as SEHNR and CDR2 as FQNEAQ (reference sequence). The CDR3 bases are TGTGCCAGCAGCGTCCGGGACAGGGGGAGTGAGACCCAGTACTTC. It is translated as CASSVRDRGSETQYF.

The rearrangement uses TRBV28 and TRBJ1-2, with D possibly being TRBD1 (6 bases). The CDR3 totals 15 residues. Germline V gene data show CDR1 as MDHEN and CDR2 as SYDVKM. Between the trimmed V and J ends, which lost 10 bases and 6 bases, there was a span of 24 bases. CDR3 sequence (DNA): TGTGCCACTCGTATGTCGGGGGGCGCTTTGAATGGCTACACCTTC. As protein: CATRMSGGALNGYTF.

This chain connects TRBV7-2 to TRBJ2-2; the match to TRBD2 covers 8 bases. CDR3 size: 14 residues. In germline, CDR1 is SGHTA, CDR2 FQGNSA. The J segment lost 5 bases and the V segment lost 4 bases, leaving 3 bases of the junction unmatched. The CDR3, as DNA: TGTGCCAGCAGCTCGGGACTAGTGACCGGGGAGCTGTTTTTT. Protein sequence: CASSSGLVTGELFF.

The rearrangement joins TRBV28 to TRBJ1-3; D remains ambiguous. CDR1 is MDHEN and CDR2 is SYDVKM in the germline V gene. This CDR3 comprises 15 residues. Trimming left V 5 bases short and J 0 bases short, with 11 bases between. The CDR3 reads CASSIFGVSGNTIYF. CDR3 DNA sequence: TGTGCCAGCAGTATTTTCGGGGTCTCTGGAAACACCATATATTTT.